This T cell receptor (beta chain) was identified during a study of shared clonotypes between healthy human individuals. Execution of the assay was at deep level. The assay was immunoSEQ multiplex PCR, and TCRdb's table has in-frame clones only and misses some. Of 950,000 to 1,300,000 clones in the sample, about 75% were seen once. The germline V gene has CDR1 SGHAT and CDR2 FQNNGV. Deletions cut 3 bases from V and 6 bases from J, with 11 bases between. This CDR3 is built from 13 residues. Sequencing was performed on memory CD4+ T cells sorted from blood. Described subset: CD45RA-negative fraction. This sequence originates from a man aged 18 to 35 in good health. The chain couples TRBV11-2 to TRBJ2-5; D remains unclear. The CDR3, as DNA: TGTGCCAGCAGCTTTTCGCAGCTGCAGACCCAGTACTTC. Its translation: CASSFSQLQTQYF.